The 17 T cell receptor beta chains given below trace back to one sample, sequenced in a study of T cell responses to AZD1222 COVID-19 vaccine. Clones were sequenced by immunoSEQ multiplex PCR, and TCRdb holds only the in-frame ones, with some missing. The table has some 67,000 clones, under 90% seen once. The sequencing used peripheral blood, collected 28 days after the second AZD1222 dose. The receptors here all came from an adult who received the AZD1222 COVID-19 vaccine.

CDR3 protein: CASSHRVTEAFF. The CDR3 coding sequence is TGTGCCAGCAGCCACAGGGTTACTGAAGCTTTCTTT. This chain joins TRBV12-3 or TRBV12-4 and TRBJ1-1; TRBD1 is a possible D gene (6 bases). The CDR3 loop spans 12 amino acids. Trimming pared 6 bases from V and 5 bases from J, leaving 10 bases between.

The chain couples TRBV11-2 to TRBJ2-7; 11 nucleotides match TRBD1. The CDR3 consists of 17 residues. Trimming removed 3 bases from V and 1 base from J; junction bases left unmatched: 8. CDR1 and CDR2 (germline): SGHAT, FQNNGV. In nucleotides, the CDR3 is TGTGCCAGCAGCTTCGCCTCCGGGACAGGGGGTTCCTACGAGCAGTACTTC. Its protein product is CASSFASGTGGSYEQYF. Full variable domain (missing parts from reference TRBV11-2 and TRBJ2-7): EAGVAQSPRYKIIEKRQSVAFWCNPISGHATLYWYQQILGQGPKLLIQFQNNGVVDDSQLPKDRFSAERLKGVDSTLKIQPAKLEDSAVYLCASSFASGTGGSYEQYFGPGTRLTVT.

The rearrangement links TRBV4-2 to TRBJ2-1; 10 bases align to TRBD2. This CDR3 is built from 16 residues. The V gene end was trimmed by 1 base and the J gene end by 2 bases; junction bases not matched to a gene: 2. Germline CDR1 and CDR2: LGHNA and YNFKEQ. The CDR3 DNA sequence: TGTGCCAGCAGCCAAGGAGCGGGGGGGGCCTACAATGAGCAGTTCTTC. Translation gives CASSQGAGGAYNEQFF.

The rearrangement uses TRBV2 and TRBJ1-3; D is ambiguous. CDR1 SNHLY and CDR2 FYNNEI come from the germline V gene. The V and J ends lost 1 base and 0 bases respectively, with 4 bases between them. The CDR3 length is 14 residues. The CDR3 loop is CASSEDLSGNTIYF. DNA for the CDR3: TGTGCCAGCAGTGAAGACCTCTCTGGAAACACCATATATTTT.

This clone was found once. V is TRBV7-2 and J is TRBJ2-7, with D unresolved. There are 13 residues in the CDR3. Deletions cut 5 bases from V and 3 bases from J, with 11 bases between. CDR1 SGHTA and CDR2 FQGNSA come from the germline V gene. CDR3 nucleotide sequence: TGTGCCAGCAGCGAAGGACCGGACTACGAGCAGTACTTC. This translates into CASSEGPDYEQYF.

The gene calls are TRBV6-5 and TRBJ2-3, with TRBD2 as a possible D gene (6 bases). CDR3 length equals 14 residues. The V and J ends lost 7 bases and 2 bases respectively, with 13 bases between them. CDR1 and CDR2 (germline): MNHEY, SVGAGI. The CDR3 DNA follows: TGTGCCAGCACTGGGGACTTCTACACAGATACGCAGTATTTT. Protein sequence: CASTGDFYTDTQYF.

The chain links TRBV11-2 to TRBJ2-7; D is unresolved. V was cut by 0 bases and J by 4 bases, with 4 bases left in between. This CDR3 is 12 amino acids long. The germline V gene encodes CDR1 SGHAT and CDR2 FQNNGV. CDR3 coding DNA: TGTGCCAGCAGCTTAGATAGGTACGAGCAGTACTTC. Amino acids: CASSLDRYEQYF.

This rearrangement joins TRBV18 to TRBJ1-1; possibly TRBD1 for D (6 bases). The length of the CDR3 is 15 residues. Germline-derived CDR1 and CDR2 are KGHSH and LQKENI. V was shortened by 6 bases and J by 7 bases, with 21 bases between the two germline ends. The CDR3 bases are TGTGCCAGCTCCGCCGGGACACTCGCGGCCGTTGAAGCTTTCTTT. As protein: CASSAGTLAAVEAFF.

V and J are TRBV6-5 and TRBJ2-7; the D gene is possibly TRBD1 (5 bases). The CDR3 is 13 residues long. The germline V gene encodes CDR1 MNHEY and CDR2 SVGAGI. V shed 2 bases and J shed 7 bases, with 12 bases lying between them. Written as DNA, the CDR3 is TGTGCCAGCAGTTACAGGGGCGATGGAGAGCAGTACTTC. This codes for CASSYRGDGEQYF.

This rearrangement joins TRBV28 to TRBJ2-7, with 11 bases identical to TRBD1. Germline CDR1 reads MDHEN; CDR2 reads SYDVKM. V lost 4 bases to trimming and J lost 3 bases; unmatched junction nucleotides: 11. This CDR3 region has 17 residues. CDR3 DNA sequence: TGTGCCAGCAGTTCAAACCCGGGACAGGGGGAATTCTACGAGCAGTACTTC. Amino acid sequence: CASSSNPGQGEFYEQYF.

V gene TRBV19 combines with J gene TRBJ2-5, with 9 bases lining up with TRBD1. The germline V gene encodes CDR1 LNHDA and CDR2 SQIVND (reference sequence). CDR3 length: 16 residues. With V trimmed by 4 bases and J by 3 bases, 9 bases remained unmatched. CDR3 protein: CASSNPGQGGEETQYF. The CDR3 DNA follows: TGTGCCAGTAGTAATCCGGGACAGGGAGGTGAAGAGACCCAGTACTTC.

This clone came up a few times. The chain is built from TRBV5-1 and TRBJ1-5; D unclear. Trimming cost V 10 bases and J 0 bases, with 14 bases left between them. The CDR3 has 14 amino acids. The germline V gene has CDR1 SGHRS and CDR2 YFSETQ. CDR3 coding DNA: TGCGCCCCGGCGGCAGACAATAGCAATCAGCCCCAGCATTTT. Translation gives CAPAADNSNQPQHF.

The J gene is TRBJ1-1, the V gene TRBV7-2; D ambiguous. V lost 6 bases to trimming and J lost 0 bases, with 11 bases between them. CDR3 size: 14 residues. From germline, CDR1 is SGHTA and CDR2 FQGNSA. CDR3 DNA sequence: TGTGCCAGCAGGTACACTGGGGTGAACACTGAAGCTTTCTTT. Its protein is CASRYTGVNTEAFF.

V gene TRBV12-3 or TRBV12-4 combines with J gene TRBJ2-7; D not resolved. This CDR3 spans 13 amino acids. Trimming cost V 3 bases and J 6 bases, with 12 bases left between them. The CDR3 DNA reads TGTGCCAGCAGTTTCAACGGGCTTCGCGAGCAGTACTTC. This gives the protein CASSFNGLREQYF.

This clone was observed once. This chain connects TRBV19 to TRBJ1-6; D is unresolved. Germline CDR1 and CDR2: LNHDA and SQIVND (reference sequence). The V gene lost 10 bases and the J gene lost 5 bases, with 15 bases spanning the gap. The CDR3 totals 14 residues. In nucleotides, the CDR3 is TGTGCCACTAATCAACGGGAGCATAATTCACCCCTCCACTTT. Translating it yields CATNQREHNSPLHF.

The V and J genes are TRBV6-5 and TRBJ2-5; D possibly corresponds to TRBD1 (7 bases). Trimming took off 5 bases at V and 5 bases at J, with 12 bases between the two ends. Germline V gene sequence: CDR1 MNHEY, CDR2 SVGAGI. The CDR3 is 13 amino acids. The CDR3 coding sequence is TGTGCCAGCAGTCAGGGGGAGGAGGAGACCCAGTACTTC. It translates to CASSQGEEETQYF.

The chain recombines TRBV28 with TRBJ2-1; 13 bases map to TRBD2. The V and J ends lost 6 bases and 7 bases, in that order; junction bases with no gene match: 9. Germline CDR1 is MDHEN and CDR2 is SYDVKM. The CDR3 has 16 amino acids. The CDR3, as DNA: TGTGCCAGCAGCCCGCTTACGGGACTAGCGGGGAATGAGCAGTTCTTC. Protein sequence: CASSPLTGLAGNEQFF.